This TCR beta chain came from a study of cytomegalovirus exposure and HLA in healthy donors. Study-wide results and limits: Reported results showed that the classifier diagnosed cytomegalovirus status with high specificity and sensitivity.

For this clone: The antigen is unknown.

PCR involved 60 Vbeta and 13 Jbeta primers. The repertoire was sequenced with immunoSEQ multiplex PCR; TCRdb's copy has only in-frame clones and lacks some. The repertoire consists of approximately 95,000 clones, with under 85% occurring once and the leading ten covering roughly 3.9%. Per germline, CDR1 SGHDT and CDR2 YYEEEE. V shed 4 bases, J shed 4 bases, and the junction held 4 bases outside the gene matches. CDR3 length equals 13 residues. Material: PBMCs. This TCR derives from a woman in her 40s in good health and CMV-seropositive. V is TRBV5-6 and J is TRBJ2-7; 8 bases match TRBD2. The CDR3 region is CASSTGTSYEQYF. The CDR3, as DNA: TGTGCCAGCAGCACCGGGACTAGTTACGAGCAGTACTTC.